This T cell receptor beta chain was observed in a study of T cells after yellow fever vaccination. Across the whole study: SMART-Seq v4 Ultra Low Input served to prepare low-cell-number fractions. Study-level results: A weaker but faster secondary response was observed, peaking on day 5 versus 15.

TCRdb independently ran MiXCR on the 5' RACE reads; one entry per CDR3 protein. Found here are under 700,000 distinct CDR3 sequences, roughly 17% of them singletons; the top ten hold around 16%. A note on this clonotype: Its matching antigen is unknown.

The CDR3 runs 16 residues. V shed 3 bases and J 11 bases; nucleotides not matched to a gene: 11. The germline gives CDR1 LGHNA, CDR2 YSLEER. The material was PBMCs, obtained less than 6 days after the first yellow fever vaccination. This chain connects TRBV4-3 to TRBJ2-6; TRBD1 aligns across 9 bases. The TCR originated in a man between 18 and 35 years old who received the YFV17D yellow fever vaccine. The CDR3: CASSQDRGSNIYVLTF. The CDR3 DNA reads as TGCGCCAGCAGCCAGGACAGGGGATCCAACATCTACGTCCTGACTTTC.